This TCR beta chain was identified during a study of blood T cells in healthy people across ages. The use of a sample-barcoded 5' primer and a J-beta primer mix characterized a second PCR of roughly 6 to 11 cycles. TCRdb ran MiXCR on the 5' RACE reads and lists one entry per CDR3 protein. The table records 550,000 to 600,000 distinct CDR3 sequences, roughly a quarter of them present only once. Peripheral blood was drawn, approximately 9.4 milliliters per donor. This CDR3 has 15 residues. Looked up from germline, CDR1 is MNHEY and CDR2 is SVGAGI. Trimming removed 6 bases from V and 1 base from J; junction bases left unmatched: 4.

The sample taken for sequencing was blood. The chain joins TRBV6-5 to TRBJ2-1; 9 nucleotides match TRBD2. This receptor was taken from a woman aged 70-85 years in good health. In DNA form, the CDR3 reads TGTGCCAGCAGCATGGCGGGGGGGTCCTACAATGAGCAGTTCTTC. Its protein is CASSMAGGSYNEQFF.